This TCR beta chain comes out of a study of PD-1 blockade in classical Hodgkin lymphoma. As to this clone: At one end the junction does not follow the germline gene, possibly because of a read error.

This sample's time point: newly diagnosed, previously untreated cHL patient sample. The CDR3 loop spans 15 amino acids. Germline values: CDR1 SQVTM, CDR2 ANQGSEA. TCRdb's copy holds only in-frame clones and misses some; the assay was immunoSEQ multiplex PCR. The sample holds tens of thousands of clones; more than 85% are singletons and the top ten take roughly 2.6%. The sequence derives from a human donor with classical Hodgkin lymphoma. The source material was peripheral blood mononuclear cells (PBMCs). This chain uses TRBV29-1 with TRBJ1-1; tentative D call: TRBD1 (6 bases). The CDR3 reads CSIAVTGTLKTEAFF. The CDR3 nucleotides are TGCAGCATTGCTGTTACAGGGACCCTGAAAACTGAAGCTTTCTTT.